A selection of T cell receptor beta chains follows, all from one sample in a study of T-cell memory formation after mild COVID-19. TCRdb passed the 5' RACE reads through MiXCR, listing each CDR3 protein once. The table shows 150,000 to 200,000 distinct CDR3 sequences, with roughly a third occurring only once. What was sequenced was PBMCs or a T cell subset sorted from them (not recorded which). All receptors derive from an adult woman who had mild COVID-19 (a few samples of this study predate the infection). Cell type and time point are not known. Each CDR3 is given with its conserved first and last residue. Fields, in order: V gene, clone size, D gene, J gene, CDR3 protein, CDR3 DNA. A D gene is named only where the DNA matches it firmly. Size is stated for part of the rows, as once, few or many counts, or as a class when the clone is expanded.

TRBV7-9	few	NA	TRBJ2-7	CASTLPRAHEQYF	TGTGCCAGCACCCTACCTCGTGCCCACGAGCAGTACTTC
TRBV4-1	few	NA	TRBJ1-2	CASSPSDSYGYTF	TGCGCCAGCAGCCCTAGTGACTCCTATGGCTACACCTTC
TRBV6-5	NA	TRBD1	TRBJ2-1	CASSFPGTGENEQFF	TGTGCCAGCAGTTTCCCCGGGACAGGGGAAAATGAGCAGTTCTTC
TRBV4-1	NA	NA	TRBJ2-7	CASSQDHTTEQYF	TGCGCCAGCAGCCAAGATCATACGACGGAGCAGTACTTC
TRBV12-3/TRBV12-4	few	NA	TRBJ2-7	CASSLPGALLSYEQYF	TGTGCCAGCAGCCTACCGGGGGCACTCCTCTCCTACGAGCAGTACTTC
TRBV9	NA	NA	TRBJ1-1	CASSRIVGDYTEAFF	TGTGCCAGCAGCCGAATCGTCGGGGACTACACTGAAGCTTTCTTT
TRBV20-1	NA	NA	TRBJ1-2	CSARAYNSDYGYTF	TGCAGTGCTAGAGCGTATAACAGTGACTATGGCTACACCTTC
TRBV20-1	NA	NA	TRBJ1-1	CSARPRNKAQNTEAFF	TGCAGTGCTAGACCCCGGAACAAGGCCCAAAACACTGAAGCTTTCTTT
TRBV6-5	NA	NA	TRBJ1-2	CASGPWGGDYGYTF	TGTGCCAGCGGCCCTTGGGGCGGGGACTATGGCTACACCTTC
TRBV6-5	few	NA	TRBJ1-6	CASSRTILSPLHF	TGTGCCAGCAGTAGGACAATCCTGTCACCCCTCCACTTT
TRBV6-5	NA	NA	TRBJ1-2	CASSYRFIGGNYGYTF	TGTGCCAGCAGTTACCGTTTTATAGGCGGAAACTATGGCTACACCTTC
TRBV20-1	NA	NA	TRBJ1-3	CSARGIASTKIGNTIYF	TGCAGTGCTAGAGGTATTGCATCCACCAAGATTGGAAACACCATATATTTT
TRBV6-5	NA	TRBD1	TRBJ1-6	CASSYAHGTGGNSPLHF	TGTGCCAGCAGTTACGCCCACGGGACAGGGGGTAATTCACCCCTCCACTTT
TRBV5-1	few	TRBD1	TRBJ2-5	CASSPGQGTVYQETQYF	TGCGCCAGCAGCCCGGGACAGGGGACGGTGTACCAAGAGACCCAGTACTTC
TRBV6-5	few	TRBD2	TRBJ2-2	CASSYEGLAALGGEYGELFF	TGTGCCAGCAGTTATGAGGGACTAGCCGCTTTAGGGGGCGAATACGGGGAGCTGTTTTTT
TRBV4-3	NA	NA	TRBJ1-1	CASSQGIGTLRWMNTEAFF	TGCGCCAGCAGCCAAGGGATAGGGACATTAAGGTGGATGAACACTGAAGCTTTCTTT
TRBV2	NA	NA	TRBJ2-1	CASSGGTGFSSSYNEQFF	TGTGCCAGCAGTGGAGGCACGGGATTCTCGAGCTCCTACAATGAGCAGTTCTTC
TRBV2	few	TRBD2	TRBJ2-5	CASSPGGGAETQYF	TGTGCCAGCAGCCCGGGCGGGGGGGCTGAGACCCAGTACTTC
TRBV2	few	NA	TRBJ2-1	CASSVGRDYNEQFF	TGTGCCAGCAGTGTAGGACGGGACTACAATGAGCAGTTCTTC
TRBV9	few	TRBD2	TRBJ2-1	CASSGVAGFSSYNEQFF	TGTGCCAGCAGCGGAGTAGCGGGCTTTAGCTCCTACAATGAGCAGTTCTTC
TRBV3-1	few	TRBD1	TRBJ1-1	CASRATGEEAFF	TGTGCCAGCAGAGCTACAGGGGAAGAAGCTTTCTTT
TRBV7-6	few	TRBD1	TRBJ2-1	CASSSGDRATFF	TGTGCCAGCAGCTCAGGGGACAGAGCTACGTTCTTC
TRBV18	NA	NA	TRBJ1-3	CASSSDGNSGNTIYF	TGTGCCAGCTCATCGGACGGGAACTCTGGAAACACCATATATTTT
TRBV7-9	NA	TRBD1	TRBJ1-2	CASSSGQGANYGYTF	TGTGCCAGCAGCTCAGGACAGGGGGCGAACTATGGCTACACCTTC
TRBV7-9	NA	TRBD1	TRBJ2-1	CASSIPGGEQFF	TGTGCCAGCAGCATACCAGGGGGCGAGCAGTTCTTC
TRBV20-1	NA	NA	TRBJ2-2	CSARDSQRINTGELFF	TGCAGTGCTAGAGATTCGCAGCGCATAAACACCGGGGAGCTGTTTTTT
TRBV30	few	TRBD2	TRBJ2-1	CACHGLAGIDEQFF	TGTGCCTGCCACGGACTAGCGGGGATAGATGAGCAGTTCTTC
TRBV24-1	NA	NA	TRBJ1-1	CATSSFGNTEAFF	TGTGCCACCAGTTCCTTCGGGAACACTGAAGCTTTCTTT
TRBV5-6	NA	TRBD1	TRBJ1-1	CASRKGQGALDTEAFF	TGTGCCAGCAGGAAGGGACAGGGGGCTCTGGACACTGAAGCTTTCTTT
TRBV7-9	few	NA	TRBJ2-7	CASSLRTGQTYEQYF	TGTGCCAGCAGCTTAAGAACAGGGCAAACCTACGAGCAGTACTTC
TRBV19	few	TRBD1	TRBJ2-7	CASSIWTGPVNEQYF	TGTGCCAGTAGTATCTGGACAGGGCCTGTTAACGAGCAGTACTTC
TRBV7-8	NA	NA	TRBJ1-5	CASSPLASNQPQHF	TGTGCCAGCAGCCCACTGGCCAGCAATCAGCCCCAGCATTTT
TRBV5-1	few	NA	TRBJ2-3	CASSLRVAGTDTQYF	TGCGCCAGCAGCTTGCGGGTAGCTGGCACAGATACGCAGTATTTT
TRBV9	NA	TRBD1	TRBJ1-1	CASSEGTGGAAEAFF	TGTGCCAGCAGCGAGGGGACAGGGGGCGCGGCTGAAGCTTTCTTT
TRBV15	few	TRBD1	TRBJ2-7	CATSRETGYEQYF	TGTGCCACCAGCAGAGAGACAGGGTACGAGCAGTACTTC
TRBV11-2	NA	TRBD1	TRBJ2-7	CASRGFGQRGQGDHEQYF	TGTGCCAGCAGAGGGTTCGGTCAGCGGGGACAGGGGGATCACGAGCAGTACTTC
TRBV7-2	few	NA	TRBJ2-7	CASSPGPGDGYEQYF	TGTGCCAGCAGCCCCGGACCAGGGGACGGCTACGAGCAGTACTTC
TRBV9	few	NA	TRBJ2-3	CASSAPGSLTDTQYF	TGTGCCAGCAGCGCCCCGGGTAGCCTCACAGATACGCAGTATTTT
TRBV5-1	few	NA	TRBJ1-1	CASSWSWGTEAFF	TGCGCCAGCAGCTGGTCCTGGGGCACTGAAGCTTTCTTT
TRBV3-1	few	NA	TRBJ2-3	CASSQGLGTDTQYF	TGTGCCAGCAGCCAAGGATTGGGCACAGATACGCAGTATTTT
TRBV4-1	few	TRBD1	TRBJ1-2	CASSTVGTAPNYGYTF	TGCGCCAGCAGCACTGTCGGGACAGCACCGAACTATGGCTACACCTTC
TRBV7-9	NA	TRBD1	TRBJ2-3	CADWDRSTDTQYF	TGTGCCGACTGGGACAGAAGCACAGATACGCAGTATTTT
TRBV5-4	NA	TRBD2	TRBJ2-1	CASSLDPSGRYNEQFF	TGTGCCAGCAGCTTGGACCCTAGCGGGAGATACAATGAGCAGTTCTTC
TRBV5-1	NA	NA	TRBJ1-2	CASSLDGDQGYGYTF	TGCGCCAGCAGCTTAGACGGGGACCAGGGGTATGGCTACACCTTC
TRBV7-3	NA	NA	TRBJ2-3	CASSLSEVDTQYF	TGTGCCAGCAGCCTGTCAGAGGTGGATACGCAGTATTTT
TRBV12-3/TRBV12-4	NA	TRBD1	TRBJ1-2	CASSPREGAGYGYTF	TGTGCCAGCAGTCCCCGGGAGGGGGCCGGCTATGGCTACACCTTC
TRBV15	few	NA	TRBJ1-5	CATSRDRGAQHF	TGTGCCACCAGCAGAGATCGAGGGGCCCAGCATTTT